The clone carrying this T cell receptor (beta chain) occurred a few times. The antigen remains undetermined. Unique molecular identifiers were incorporated during preparation of the TCRbeta library. TCRdb called the PCR reads again in MiXCR, with one record for every CDR3 protein. The sample lists 550,000 to 600,000 distinct CDR3 sequences, roughly 23% occurring once. This record belongs to a study of T-cell reconstitution after alpha-beta-depleted transplantation in children. General study results and limits: One year after transplant, T-cell counts and diversity came mostly from newly produced T cells. After transplant, high TCRbeta diversity at day 60 in some patients arose from surviving recipient T cells and thymic progenitors. About two months after transplant, alpha-beta T cells reportedly came from several hundred expanded graft clones.

This receptor was identified in a boy under two years old who had a stem cell transplant for acute myeloid leukemia, so the T cells may come from the graft donor. The sequenced sample was PBMCs, mostly from graft donor cells, obtained 360 days after TCRalphabeta/CD19-depleted stem cell transplant.

This CDR3 reads CASSYRNEGNEQFF. CDR3 nucleotide sequence: TGTGCCAGCAGCTACAGGAACGAAGGCAATGAGCAGTTCTTC. The rearrangement uses TRBV28 and TRBJ2-1; D is possibly TRBD1 (5 bases). The CDR3 runs 14 residues. From germline, CDR1 is MDHEN and CDR2 SYDVKM. V was trimmed by 6 bases and J by 6 bases, leaving 15 bases between them. The whole variable domain, remainder taken from reference TRBV28 and TRBJ2-1, is DVKVTQSSRYLVKRTGEKVFLECVQDMDHENMFWYRQDPGLGLRLIYFSYDVKMKEKGDIPEGYSVSREKKERFSLILESASTNQTSMYLCASSYRNEGNEQFFGPGTRLTVL.